These T cell receptor beta chains were read from a single sample in a study of identifying expanded T cells in peripheral blood. Sequencing was performed with immunoSEQ multiplex PCR; in TCRdb, only in-frame clones are kept and a portion is missing. The sample has 120,000 or so clones, around four fifths seen once. Material for sequencing was blood. Receptor source: a person between 18 and 70 years old in good health. The CDR3 runs from the conserved cysteine through the conserved F or W. D genes are given only for firm matches. Rows may omit the clone size; those that give it use once, few, many or a size class.

DNA	CDR3	V	J	D	length	size
TGTGCCAGCTCACCAGACAGGAATCAGCCCCAGCATTTT	CASSPDRNQPQHF	TRBV18	TRBJ1-5	-	13	-
TGTGCCAGCTCCCACGTGGGAGCGGGGGTCCCTGGGGCCAACGTCCTGACTTTC	CASSHVGAGVPGANVLTF	TRBV7-2	TRBJ2-6	TRBD2	18	once
TGCGCCAGCAGCCTGGACCGCGACACCATATATTTT	CASSLDRDTIYF	TRBV5-1	TRBJ1-3	-	12	few
TGCGCCAGCAGCTTGGGGTCACACGGCACTGAAGCTTTCTTT	CASSLGSHGTEAFF	TRBV5-1	TRBJ1-1	-	14	few
TGTGCCAGCAGCTCATGGTGGGGACAGGGAGCCTATGGCTACACCTTC	CASSSWWGQGAYGYTF	TRBV5-6	TRBJ1-2	TRBD1	16	-
TGTGCCAGCAGCTTCGGGGGCACTGGAAACACCATATATTTT	CASSFGGTGNTIYF	TRBV7-2	TRBJ1-3	-	14	once
TGTGCCAGCAGCGTAGATGGGGAAGGGATTAACTATGGCTACACCTTC	CASSVDGEGINYGYTF	TRBV9	TRBJ1-2	-	16	-
TGTGCCAGCTCACCATACCAAGAGACCCAGTACTTC	CASSPYQETQYF	TRBV18	TRBJ2-5	-	12	-
TGTGCCAGCAGCGTAGGGGTCCGCTCGAACACTGAAGCTTTCTTT	CASSVGVRSNTEAFF	TRBV9	TRBJ1-1	-	15	-
TGTGCCAGCTCACCTCCCCTAGGACTTACCTACGAGCAGTACTTC	CASSPPLGLTYEQYF	TRBV18	TRBJ2-7	-	15	-
TGCGCCAGCAGGATTACGGGTGGGAACACTGAAGCTTTCTTT	CASRITGGNTEAFF	TRBV4-1	TRBJ1-1	-	14	-
TGTGCCAGCAGTGACCAGGGGACAGGGGTTGAAAAACTGTTTTTT	CASSDQGTGVEKLFF	TRBV25-1	TRBJ1-4	TRBD1	15	-
TGTGCCAGCAGTTTACGGGGTTCACCCCTCCACTTT	CASSLRGSPLHF	TRBV27	TRBJ1-6	-	12	-
TGTGCCAGCAGCCCAGGGACAGGGGATGAAGCTTTCTTT	CASSPGTGDEAFF	TRBV7-9	TRBJ1-1	TRBD1	13	once
TGTGCCAGCAGTGAGGGAGTGTTGGGAAACACCATATATTTT	CASSEGVLGNTIYF	TRBV2	TRBJ1-3	-	14	-
TGTGCCACCAGCAGCCAACGTACAATACAGGGAAACACCATATATTTT	CATSSQRTIQGNTIYF	TRBV15	TRBJ1-3	-	16	-
TGTGCCAGCAGCTTAAAGATGAACACTGAAGCTTTCTTT	CASSLKMNTEAFF	TRBV5-6	TRBJ1-1	-	13	once
TGTGCCAGCAGCTCCCCCGGACCGAGCACAGATACGCAGTATTTT	CASSSPGPSTDTQYF	TRBV13	TRBJ2-3	-	15	-
TGCGCCAGCAGCCAAGAGTACCAGTCGTGGCTCTATGGCTACACCTTC	CASSQEYQSWLYGYTF	TRBV4-3	TRBJ1-2	-	16	few
TGTGCCAGTAGTATAAGGGGACTCCCAGCAACTAATGAAAAACTGTTTTTT	CASSIRGLPATNEKLFF	TRBV19	TRBJ1-4	-	17	-
TGTGCCAGCAGTGAAGACGACTTTACAGATACGCAGTATTTT	CASSEDDFTDTQYF	TRBV25-1	TRBJ2-3	-	14	once
TGTGCCAGCAGTCCTAGTCAGGCAAACTATGGCTACACCTTC	CASSPSQANYGYTF	TRBV6-5	TRBJ1-2	-	14	-
TGTGCCAGCAGCCTTTTCTACTTTAGCGGGGGGGCCGATGAGCAGTTCTTC	CASSLFYFSGGADEQFF	TRBV5-4	TRBJ2-1	TRBD2	17	-
TGCAGTGCTAGATCGGTCTATGGCTACACCTTC	CSARSVYGYTF	TRBV20-1	TRBJ1-2	-	11	few
TGTGCCAGTAGCCAAGGGACTAGCGGGGGGGCGACAGATACGCAGTATTTT	CASSQGTSGGATDTQYF	TRBV19	TRBJ2-3	TRBD2	17	-
TGTGCCAATCAGGGGGCGACCCAGTACTTC	CANQGATQYF	TRBV6-5	TRBJ2-5	TRBD1	10	-
TGCAGCGTTGAGCGGACAGCGAACACTGAAGCTTTCTTT	CSVERTANTEAFF	TRBV29-1	TRBJ1-1	-	13	once
TGTGCCAGCAGTCATCCGGGACAGGGGGATCAGCCCCAGCATTTT	CASSHPGQGDQPQHF	TRBV7-9	TRBJ1-5	TRBD1	15	few
TGTGCCAGCAGCCGGACATTGGATGGGGAGACCCAGTACTTC	CASSRTLDGETQYF	TRBV7-6	TRBJ2-5	-	14	-
TGTGCCAGCTCACCACTGCTAGGCGAGGGGTTCTTC	CASSPLLGEGFF	TRBV18	TRBJ2-1	-	12	-
TGTGCCAGCATTCCACTGGGCTCCTTTGCGACTGAAGCTTTCTTT	CASIPLGSFATEAFF	TRBV7-2	TRBJ1-1	-	15	few
TGTGCCAGCATTGCATTCAGCTACGAGCAGTACTTC	CASIAFSYEQYF	TRBV6-5	TRBJ2-7	-	12	once
TGCGCCAGCAGGGATCCGGGCTATCACACAGATACGCAGTATTTT	CASRDPGYHTDTQYF	TRBV5-1	TRBJ2-3	-	15	once
TGTGCCAGCAGAGGACTAGCGGCTAGCACAGATACGCAGTATTTT	CASRGLAASTDTQYF	TRBV7-8	TRBJ2-3	TRBD2	15	-
TGTGCCAGCAGCTTGCTGGAGACAGAAAATCAGCCCCAGCATTTT	CASSLLETENQPQHF	TRBV7-8	TRBJ1-5	-	15	-
TGTGCCAGCAGCTTAGGAGGGACAGGGAGGAACACCATATATTTT	CASSLGGTGRNTIYF	TRBV7-2	TRBJ1-3	TRBD1	15	-
TGTGCCTGGGAAAGGGGGTCTCGGGAGCAGTACTTC	CAWERGSREQYF	TRBV30	TRBJ2-7	-	12	once
TGCGCCAGCAGCCAAGGGAAGGGGAGCTCCTACGAGCAGTACTTC	CASSQGKGSSYEQYF	TRBV4-1	TRBJ2-7	-	15	-
TGTGCCAGCATAAAAGGCTTCGGCAATCAGCCCCAGCATTTT	CASIKGFGNQPQHF	TRBV6-1	TRBJ1-5	-	14	-
TGTGCCAGCAGCCAAGATACCTGGGGCTACGAGCAGTACTTC	CASSQDTWGYEQYF	TRBV5-4	TRBJ2-7	-	14	-
TGTGCCAGCAGCAGGGGACTAGCGGGCGCCCTTTCCTACAATGAGCAGTTCTTC	CASSRGLAGALSYNEQFF	TRBV7-2	TRBJ2-1	TRBD2	18	-
TGTGCCAGCAGTCTACAGGGGGCTGGTGAAAAACTGTTTTTT	CASSLQGAGEKLFF	TRBV28	TRBJ1-4	TRBD1	14	once
TGTGCCTGGAGGAGGCCAACAGGGGCCTCTAATGAAAAACTGTTTTTT	CAWRRPTGASNEKLFF	TRBV30	TRBJ1-4	TRBD1	16	-
TGCGCCAGCAGCCCCGGGGACAGGGGGAACTATGGCTACACCTTC	CASSPGDRGNYGYTF	TRBV5-1	TRBJ1-2	TRBD1	15	once
TGTGCCAGCAGTTTATCGGATTCACAGGACGAGCAGTACTTC	CASSLSDSQDEQYF	TRBV28	TRBJ2-7	-	14	-
TGTGCCAGCATGGACAAATTAGGGGCTTTCTTT	CASMDKLGAFF	TRBV2	TRBJ1-1	-	11	once
TGCGCCAGCAGCCTAGACAGGGCGGCATTAGGCGAGCAGTTCTTC	CASSLDRAALGEQFF	TRBV4-3	TRBJ2-1	TRBD1	15	once
TGCGCCAGCAGAGACGTACTAGCGGGGGTAGTGTTCTTC	CASRDVLAGVVFF	TRBV4-1	TRBJ2-1	TRBD2	13	many
TGCAGCGTTGCTGGGGGCGACCTCTCTGGAAACACCATATATTTT	CSVAGGDLSGNTIYF	TRBV29-1	TRBJ1-3	-	15	-
TGTGCCAGCAGCAAGGGACAGGTGAACACTGAAGCTTTCTTT	CASSKGQVNTEAFF	TRBV11-3	TRBJ1-1	TRBD1	14	-
TGTGCCAGTAGCATCCCGAGGGGGACCAATGGCTACACCTTC	CASSIPRGTNGYTF	TRBV19	TRBJ1-2	-	14	-
TGTGCCACCAGCAAAGGGGACAGGGGATCTGGGGCCAACGTCCTGACTTTC	CATSKGDRGSGANVLTF	TRBV15	TRBJ2-6	TRBD1	17	-
TGTGCCAGCAGCCTCTGGGGACAAAACACTGAAGCTTTCTTT	CASSLWGQNTEAFF	TRBV2	TRBJ1-1	-	14	-